These T cell receptor beta chains were read from a single sample in a study of graft-versus-host responses after intestinal transplantation. Method: immunoSEQ multiplex PCR; TCRdb's copy keeps in-frame clones and lacks some. In the table there are 13,000 or so clones, about 67% of which are singletons. The sample in question was ileum tissue, obtained 16 days after intestinal transplant. These receptors originate from a human patient who received an intestinal transplant, so some T cells may come from the graft donor. Each CDR3 is given with its conserved first and last residue. The D gene is left open where the match is weak. Expanded clones are given a class, and other clones once, few, many or no size at all.

clone_size j_call v_call d_call cdr3_nt cdr3_aa
NA TRBJ2-7 TRBV5-1 TRBD2 TGCGCCAGCAGCTTGGAAACTAGCGGGCCCTACGAGCAGTACTTC CASSLETSGPYEQYF
once TRBJ2-7 TRBV6-1 NA TGTGCCAGCAGTGAAGCTCCACTCTACGAGCAGTACTTC CASSEAPLYEQYF
few TRBJ2-3 TRBV5-5 TRBD2 TGTGCCAGCAGCTTAGGGGCGACTAGCGGCCACCCGGCGGGCACAGATACGCAGTATTTT CASSLGATSGHPAGTDTQYF
once TRBJ2-1 TRBV9 NA TGTGCCAGCAGCGTAGATTTGAGGAATGAGCAGTTCTTC CASSVDLRNEQFF
NA TRBJ2-6 TRBV7-9 TRBD1 TGTGCCAGCAGCCCTCAACAGGGGACCAGCTCTGGGGCCAACGTCCTGACTTTC CASSPQQGTSSGANVLTF
NA TRBJ1-1 TRBV29-1 NA TGCAGCGTTAATGTAAGGGGGTGGAACACTGAAGCTTTCTTT CSVNVRGWNTEAFF
NA TRBJ2-3 TRBV2 TRBD2 TGTGCCAGCAGTCCATCGGGACTAGCGGGAGCCACAGATACGCAGTATTTT CASSPSGLAGATDTQYF
NA TRBJ2-3 TRBV30 NA TGTGCCTGGACCTCCTTGACGGGGACAGATACGCAGTATTTT CAWTSLTGTDTQYF
NA TRBJ2-7 TRBV9 NA TGTGCCAGCAGCGTAGACAACTCCTACGAGCAGTACTTC CASSVDNSYEQYF
once TRBJ2-1 TRBV19 NA TGTGCCAGTCGGTCAGGGTACAATGAGCAGTTCTTC CASRSGYNEQFF
NA TRBJ2-1 TRBV27 NA TGTGCCAGCAGTTCAGGGACTCTGAATGAGCAGTTCTTC CASSSGTLNEQFF
NA TRBJ1-1 TRBV6-5 NA TGTGCCAGCAAGCGGACAGTAGATAACACTGAAGCTTTCTTT CASKRTVDNTEAFF
NA TRBJ2-2 TRBV19 TRBD1 TGTGCCAGTAGTCCTTGGACAGGGATCACCGGGGAGCTGTTTTTT CASSPWTGITGELFF
once TRBJ1-2 TRBV16 TRBD1 TGTGCCAGCAGCCGCGATACAGGGGGCTATGGCTACACCTTC CASSRDTGGYGYTF
NA TRBJ2-1 TRBV14 TRBD1 TGTGCCAGCAGCCCCCGACAGGGCACCTACAATGAGCAGTTCTTC CASSPRQGTYNEQFF
once TRBJ2-7 TRBV5-6 NA TGTGCCAGCAGCTTGGTTCCCTTCAGCTACGAGCAGTACTTC CASSLVPFSYEQYF
NA TRBJ2-1 TRBV9 TRBD2 TGTGCCAGCAGTTCCGGGACTAGCGGGAGCTCCTACAATGAGCAGTTCTTC CASSSGTSGSSYNEQFF
NA TRBJ2-7 TRBV28 TRBD2 TGTGCCAGCAGTTCCCTGAGACTAGCGGGACGCCCCTACGAGCAGTACTTC CASSSLRLAGRPYEQYF
NA TRBJ2-6 TRBV29-1 NA TGCAGCGTTGAAGATTACAGCTCAGGGGCCAACGTCCTGACTTTC CSVEDYSSGANVLTF
NA TRBJ2-1 TRBV6-5 TRBD2 TGTGCCAGCAGTTACGCAAGCGGGAGCTGGAATGAGCAGTTCTTC CASSYASGSWNEQFF
few TRBJ1-1 TRBV27 TRBD1 TGTGCCAGCAGTTTTGGGACAGGGGAAGGGGCTTTCTTT CASSFGTGEGAFF
NA TRBJ2-7 TRBV7-8 NA TGTGCCAGCAGCGCGGGACAGTACTTCTACGAGCAGTACTTC CASSAGQYFYEQYF
once TRBJ2-1 TRBV15 NA TGTGCCACCAGCAGGAGACTCAGTGAGCAGTTCTTC CATSRRLSEQFF
NA TRBJ2-5 TRBV30 NA TGTGCCTGGAGTCGGTTCGGCCCCGGCATGCGAGGGACCCAGTACTTC CAWSRFGPGMRGTQYF
few TRBJ1-5 TRBV2 NA TGTGCCAGCAGTGAAGGGCAGGGGTATCAGCCCCAGCATTTT CASSEGQGYQPQHF